This T cell receptor (beta chain) originates from a study of blood T cell repertoires in COVID-19. Study information: PBMCs, B-cell-depleted T cells, or T cells were the source of the cDNA or gDNA that made up the material.

The CDR3 consists of 14 residues. Germline-derived CDR1 and CDR2 are SGDLS and YYNGEE. V lost 4 bases to trimming and J lost 3 bases; unmatched junction nucleotides: 3. In the original workflow: From reference gene primer amplification, estimates of nucleated cell counts were derived. Sequencing was performed with immunoSEQ multiplex PCR; in TCRdb, only in-frame clones are kept and a portion is missing. From that table come the V and J calls and clone size; the DNA was used to work out D and trimming. The profile shows more than 90,000 clones, roughly 80% of them singletons. The specimen was peripheral blood. The source of this sequence is a man in his forties or fifties with acute or convalescent COVID-19. The chain employs TRBV9 and TRBJ2-7; 11 bases line up with TRBD1. The CDR3 reads CASSPDRGRYEQYF. DNA for the CDR3: TGTGCCAGCAGCCCGGACAGGGGGCGCTACGAGCAGTACTTC.